These 12 T cell receptor beta chains were all obtained from the same sample, sequenced in a study of identifying expanded T cells in peripheral blood. Measured with immunoSEQ multiplex PCR; TCRdb has only the in-frame clones, and not every one. The sample includes around 130,000 clones, 75% to 90% of them seen just once. Specimen: blood. The receptors were gathered from a person aged 18 to 70 in good health.

This chain uses TRBV20-1 with TRBJ2-2; D gene ambiguous. Deletions cut 6 bases from V and 5 bases from J, with 7 bases between. The CDR3 extends over 11 amino acids. From germline, CDR1 is DFQATT and CDR2 SNEGSKA (reference sequence). The DNA for the CDR3 is TGCAGTGCACCCCGTACCGGGGAGCTGTTTTTT. It encodes CSAPRTGELFF.

The rearrangement uses TRBV28 and TRBJ2-1; D unclear. Germline CDR1 reads MDHEN; CDR2 reads SYDVKM. CDR3 length: 12 residues. Trimming cost V 2 bases and J 8 bases, with 7 bases left between them. The CDR3 nucleotides are TGTGCCAGCAGTTTAAAAGGGTATGAGCAGTTCTTC. Amino acids: CASSLKGYEQFF.

J is TRBJ1-1 and V is TRBV10-3, with 8 positions matching TRBD1. V was clipped by 6 bases and J by 1 base; unmatched bases: 4. CDR3 length: 14 residues. Germline values: CDR1 ENHRY, CDR2 SYGVKD. The CDR3 protein is CAISATGANTEAFF. In DNA form, the CDR3 reads TGTGCCATCAGCGCGACAGGGGCGAACACTGAAGCTTTCTTT.

V is TRBV25-1 and J is TRBJ2-6, with D perhaps TRBD1 (5 bases). The CDR3 sequence is 16 residues long. The V and J ends lost 8 bases and 1 base respectively, with 15 bases between them. Germline CDR1 is MGHDK and CDR2 is SYGVNS. CDR3 DNA sequence: TGTGCCAGCTCCAAACAACAGGTATCTGGGGCCAACGTCCTGACTTTC. Translated, it gives CASSKQQVSGANVLTF.

This clone was counted only a few times. This chain joins TRBV6-5 and TRBJ2-5; 9 bases are shared with TRBD2. The J segment lost 3 bases and the V segment lost 0 bases, leaving 2 bases of the junction unmatched. CDR3 length: 15 amino acids. Per germline, CDR1 MNHEY and CDR2 SVGAGI. The CDR3 coding sequence is TGTGCCAGCAGTTACTCTAGCGGGAGTGAAGAGACCCAGTACTTC. Its translation: CASSYSSGSEETQYF.

The chain links TRBV6-6 to TRBJ2-7; no firm D call. This CDR3 comprises 14 residues. From germline, CDR1 is MNHNY and CDR2 SVGAGI (reference sequence). V was clipped by 7 bases and J by 4 bases, with 17 bases between them. CDR3 coding DNA: TGTGCCAGCACCACCTGGGAAAGGCGATACGAGCAGTACTTC. Its protein is CASTTWERRYEQYF.

The chain has TRBV13 and TRBJ2-3; 9 bases are a match to TRBD1. The germline V gene encodes CDR1 PRHDT and CDR2 FYEKMQ (reference sequence). Unmatched junction bases numbered 2, after V lost 7 bases and J lost 3 bases. The CDR3 has 13 amino acids. The DNA of the CDR3 is TGTGCCAGCACCGGACAGGGGACAGATACGCAGTATTTT. Protein product: CASTGQGTDTQYF. Looking up the rest from reference TRBV13 and TRBJ2-3 gives the full variable domain: AAGVIQSPRHLIKEKRETATLKCYPIPRHDTVYWYQQGPGQDPQFLISFYEKMQSDKGSIPDRFSAQQFSDYHSELNMSSLELGDSALYFCASTGQGTDTQYFGPGTRLTVL.

The chain joins TRBV27 to TRBJ2-3; no definite D call. Germline loops: CDR1 MNHEY, CDR2 SMNVEV (reference sequence). Trimming shortened V by 8 bases and J by 5 bases, and 8 bases separated the two germline ends. The CDR3 spans 11 residues. CDR3 sequence (DNA): TGTGCCAGCGGTAAACTAGATACGCAGTATTTT. Its protein is CASGKLDTQYF.

The V and J genes are TRBV9 and TRBJ2-5; maybe TRBD1 (5 bases). The CDR3 extends over 13 amino acids. The germline gives CDR1 SGDLS, CDR2 YYNGEE. V lost 4 bases to trimming and J lost 5 bases, with 12 bases between them. The CDR3 is CASSSGISETQYF. The CDR3 nucleotides are TGTGCCAGCAGCTCAGGGATATCCGAGACCCAGTACTTC. The entire variable domain, with the rest obtained from reference TRBV9 and TRBJ2-5, is as follows: DSGVTQTPKHLITATGQRVTLRCSPRSGDLSVYWYQQSLDQGLQFLIQYYNGEERAKGNILERFSAQQFPDLHSELNLSSLELGDSALYFCASSSGISETQYFGPGTRLLVL.

The chain uses TRBV6-1 and TRBJ2-3; no clear D gene. The CDR3 sequence is 13 residues long. Per the germline V gene, CDR1 is MNHNS and CDR2 is SASEGT. The V and J ends lost 11 bases and 6 bases respectively, with 18 bases between them. In DNA, the CDR3 is TGTGCCGTCCCGGGCCTTACTCGGGATACGCAGTATTTT. Residues: CAVPGLTRDTQYF.

The genes are TRBV5-1 and TRBJ2-5; D may correspond to TRBD1 or TRBD2 (5 bases each). The CDR3 is made up of 13 amino acids. V was trimmed by 5 bases and J by 2 bases, leaving 10 bases between them. Germline-derived CDR1 and CDR2 are SGHRS and YFSETQ. The CDR3 loop reads CASSRGGQETQYF. The CDR3 nucleotides read TGCGCCAGCAGTCGGGGCGGGCAAGAGACCCAGTACTTC. The variable domain in full, with the rest retrieved from reference TRBV5-1 and TRBJ2-5, is KAGVTQTPRYLIKTRGQQVTLSCSPISGHRSVSWYQQTPGQGLQFLFEYFSETQRNKGNFPGRFSGRQFSNSRSEMNVSTLELGDSALYLCASSRGGQETQYFGPGTRLLVL.

The chain combines TRBV27 with TRBJ2-1, with TRBD1 as a possible D gene (5 bases). The germline CDR1 and CDR2 sequences are MNHEY and SMNVEV (reference sequence). The CDR3 is made up of 14 amino acids. Trimming removed 8 bases from V and 2 bases from J, with 13 bases in between. CDR3 protein: CASGSQDTYNEQFF. CDR3 DNA: TGTGCCAGCGGTTCTCAGGACACCTACAATGAGCAGTTCTTC.